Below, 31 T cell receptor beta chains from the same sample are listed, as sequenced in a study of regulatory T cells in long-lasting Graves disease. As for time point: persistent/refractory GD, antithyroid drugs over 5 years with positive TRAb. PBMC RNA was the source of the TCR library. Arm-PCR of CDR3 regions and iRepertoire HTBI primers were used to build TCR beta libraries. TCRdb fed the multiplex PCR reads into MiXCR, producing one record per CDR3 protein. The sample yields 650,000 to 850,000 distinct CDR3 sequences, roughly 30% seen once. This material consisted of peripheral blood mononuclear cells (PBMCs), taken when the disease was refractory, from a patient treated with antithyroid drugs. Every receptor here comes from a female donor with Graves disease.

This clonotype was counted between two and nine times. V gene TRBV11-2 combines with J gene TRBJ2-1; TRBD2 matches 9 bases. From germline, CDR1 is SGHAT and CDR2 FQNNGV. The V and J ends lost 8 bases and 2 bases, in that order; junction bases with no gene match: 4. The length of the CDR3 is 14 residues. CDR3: CASGGLATYNEQFF. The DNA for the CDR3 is TGTGCCAGCGGAGGACTAGCGACCTACAATGAGCAGTTCTTC.

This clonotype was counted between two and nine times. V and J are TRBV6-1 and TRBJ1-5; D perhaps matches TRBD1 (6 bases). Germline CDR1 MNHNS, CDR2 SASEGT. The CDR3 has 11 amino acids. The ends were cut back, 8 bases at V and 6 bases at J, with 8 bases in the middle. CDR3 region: CASGGAQPQHF. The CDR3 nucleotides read TGTGCCAGCGGGGGGGCTCAGCCCCAGCATTTT.

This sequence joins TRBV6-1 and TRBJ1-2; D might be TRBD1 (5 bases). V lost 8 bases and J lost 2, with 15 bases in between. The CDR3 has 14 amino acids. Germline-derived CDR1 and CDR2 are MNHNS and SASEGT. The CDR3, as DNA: TGTGCCAGCTCCGGTCGGGGCCCGAACTATGGCTACACCTTC. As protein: CASSGRGPNYGYTF.

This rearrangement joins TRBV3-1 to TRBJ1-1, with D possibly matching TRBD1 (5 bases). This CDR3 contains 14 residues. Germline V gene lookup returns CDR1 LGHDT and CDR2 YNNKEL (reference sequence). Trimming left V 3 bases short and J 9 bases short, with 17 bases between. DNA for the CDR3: TGTGCCAGCAGCCAGCACTCCGGGGCAGGGAAAGCTTTCTTT. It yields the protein CASSQHSGAGKAFF.

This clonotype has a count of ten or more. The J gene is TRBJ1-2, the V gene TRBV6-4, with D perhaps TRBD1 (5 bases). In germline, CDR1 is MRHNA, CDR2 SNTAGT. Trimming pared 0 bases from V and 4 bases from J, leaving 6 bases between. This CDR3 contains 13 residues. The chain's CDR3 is CASSDSGGYGYTF. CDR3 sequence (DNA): TGTGCCAGCAGTGACTCCGGGGGCTATGGCTACACCTTC.

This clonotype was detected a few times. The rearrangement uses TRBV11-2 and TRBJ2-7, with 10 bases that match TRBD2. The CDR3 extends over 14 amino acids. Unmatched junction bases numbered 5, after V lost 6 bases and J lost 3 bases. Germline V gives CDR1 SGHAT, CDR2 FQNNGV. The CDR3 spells CASSASGGFYEQYF. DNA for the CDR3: TGTGCCAGCAGTGCTAGCGGGGGTTTCTACGAGCAGTACTTC.

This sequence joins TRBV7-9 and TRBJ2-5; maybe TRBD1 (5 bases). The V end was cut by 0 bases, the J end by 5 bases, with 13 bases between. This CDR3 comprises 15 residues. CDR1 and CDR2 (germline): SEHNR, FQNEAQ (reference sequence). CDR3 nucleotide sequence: TGTGCCAGCAGCTTAGCTCGGCAGGGTACGGAGACCCAGTACTTC. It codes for CASSLARQGTETQYF.

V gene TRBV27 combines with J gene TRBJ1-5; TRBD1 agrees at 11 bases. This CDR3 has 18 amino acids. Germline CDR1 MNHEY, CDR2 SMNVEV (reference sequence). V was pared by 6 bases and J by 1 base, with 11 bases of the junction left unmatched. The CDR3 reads CASSHRTGGVRSNQPQHF. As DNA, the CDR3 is TGTGCCAGCAGCCACAGGACAGGGGGCGTGAGAAGCAATCAGCCCCAGCATTTT.

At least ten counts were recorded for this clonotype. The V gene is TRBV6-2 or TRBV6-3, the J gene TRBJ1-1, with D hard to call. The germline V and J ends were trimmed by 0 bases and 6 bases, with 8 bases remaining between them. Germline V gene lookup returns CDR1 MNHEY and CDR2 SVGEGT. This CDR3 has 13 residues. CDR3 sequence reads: CASSYSAAPEAFF. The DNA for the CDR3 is TGTGCCAGCAGTTACTCGGCGGCCCCTGAAGCTTTCTTT.

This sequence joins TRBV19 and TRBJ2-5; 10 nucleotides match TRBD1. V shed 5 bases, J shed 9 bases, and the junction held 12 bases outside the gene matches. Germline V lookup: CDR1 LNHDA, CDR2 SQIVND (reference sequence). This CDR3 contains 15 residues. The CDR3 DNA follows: TGTGCCAGTAGTCGGACAGGGGGAACCCGGGTGCCCCAGTACTTC. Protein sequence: CASSRTGGTRVPQYF. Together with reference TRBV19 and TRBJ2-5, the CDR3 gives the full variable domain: DGGITQSPKYLFRKEGQNVTLSCEQNLNHDAMYWYRQDPGQGLRLIYYSQIVNDFQKGDIAEGYSVSREKKESFPLTVTSAQKNPTAFYLCASSRTGGTRVPQYFGPGTRLLVL.

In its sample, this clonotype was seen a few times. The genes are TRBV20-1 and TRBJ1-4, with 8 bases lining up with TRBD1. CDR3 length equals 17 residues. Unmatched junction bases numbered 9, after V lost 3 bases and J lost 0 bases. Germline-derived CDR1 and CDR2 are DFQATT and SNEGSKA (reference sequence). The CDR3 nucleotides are TGCAGTGCTAGGCCTCGTACAGGGGGGGCAACTAATGAAAAACTGTTTTTT. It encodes CSARPRTGGATNEKLFF.

The CDR3 loop is CASGQPVGVNTEAFF. The DNA of the CDR3 is TGTGCCAGCGGACAGCCCGTGGGGGTGAACACTGAAGCTTTCTTT. This rearrangement joins TRBV5-4 to TRBJ1-1, with D possibly TRBD1 on 6 matching bases. The V gene lost 7 bases and the J gene lost 0 bases, with 16 bases spanning the gap. The CDR3 contains 15 residues. Germline-derived CDR1 and CDR2 are SGHNT and YYREEE (reference sequence).

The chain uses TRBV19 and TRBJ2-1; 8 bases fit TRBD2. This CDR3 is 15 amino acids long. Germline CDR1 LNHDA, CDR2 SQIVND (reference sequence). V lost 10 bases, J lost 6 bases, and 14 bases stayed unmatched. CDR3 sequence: CATTIAGRPSNEQFF. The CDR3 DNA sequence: TGTGCCACTACCATAGCGGGACGGCCCAGCAATGAGCAGTTCTTC.

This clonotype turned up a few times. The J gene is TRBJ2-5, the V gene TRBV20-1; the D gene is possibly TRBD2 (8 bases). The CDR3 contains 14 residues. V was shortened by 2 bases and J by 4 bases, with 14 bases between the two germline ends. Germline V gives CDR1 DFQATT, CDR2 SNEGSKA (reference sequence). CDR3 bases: TGCAGTGCTAGACAGGGGGGACTAGTAGAGACCCAGTACTTC. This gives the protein CSARQGGLVETQYF.

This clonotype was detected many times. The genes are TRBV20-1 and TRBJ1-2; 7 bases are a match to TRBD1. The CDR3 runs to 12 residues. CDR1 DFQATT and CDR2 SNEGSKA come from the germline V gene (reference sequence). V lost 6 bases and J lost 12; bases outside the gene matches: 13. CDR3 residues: CSARQGELDNTF. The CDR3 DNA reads TGCAGTGCACGACAGGGAGAGCTAGATAACACCTTC.

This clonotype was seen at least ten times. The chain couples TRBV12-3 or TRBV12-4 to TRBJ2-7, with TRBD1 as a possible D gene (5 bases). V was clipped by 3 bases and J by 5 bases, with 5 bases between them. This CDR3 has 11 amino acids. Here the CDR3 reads CASSFRDEQYF. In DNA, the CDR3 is TGTGCCAGCAGTTTCAGGGACGAGCAGTACTTC.

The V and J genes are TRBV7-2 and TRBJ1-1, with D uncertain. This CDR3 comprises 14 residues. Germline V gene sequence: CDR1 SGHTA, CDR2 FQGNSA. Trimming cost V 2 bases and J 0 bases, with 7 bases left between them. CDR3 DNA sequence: TGTGCCAGCAGCTTACTACCCATGAACACTGAAGCTTTCTTT. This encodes CASSLLPMNTEAFF. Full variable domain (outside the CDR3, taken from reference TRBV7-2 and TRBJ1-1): GAGVSQSPSNKVTEKGKDVELRCDPISGHTALYWYRQSLGQGLEFLIYFQGNSAPDKSGLPSDRFSAERTGGSVSTLTIQRTQQEDSAVYLCASSLLPMNTEAFFGQGTRLTVV.

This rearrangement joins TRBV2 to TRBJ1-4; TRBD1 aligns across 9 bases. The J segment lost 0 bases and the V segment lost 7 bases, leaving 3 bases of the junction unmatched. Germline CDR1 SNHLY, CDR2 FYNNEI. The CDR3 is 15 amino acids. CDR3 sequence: CASNRQGATNEKLFF. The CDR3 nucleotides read TGTGCCAGCAATAGACAGGGGGCAACTAATGAAAAACTGTTTTTT.

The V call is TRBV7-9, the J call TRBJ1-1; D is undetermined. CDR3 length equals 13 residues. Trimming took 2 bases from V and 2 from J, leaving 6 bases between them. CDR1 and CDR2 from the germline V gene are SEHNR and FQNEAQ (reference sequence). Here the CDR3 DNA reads TGTGCCAGCAGCTTATTAATAAACACTGAAGCTTTCTTT. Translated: CASSLLINTEAFF.

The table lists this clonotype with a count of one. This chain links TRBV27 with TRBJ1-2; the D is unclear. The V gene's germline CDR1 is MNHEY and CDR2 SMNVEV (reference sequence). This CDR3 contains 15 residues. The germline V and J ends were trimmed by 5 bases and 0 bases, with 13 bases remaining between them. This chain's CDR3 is CASSPRITTNYGYTF. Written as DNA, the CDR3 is TGTGCCAGCAGTCCCCGGATTACTACTAACTATGGCTACACCTTC.

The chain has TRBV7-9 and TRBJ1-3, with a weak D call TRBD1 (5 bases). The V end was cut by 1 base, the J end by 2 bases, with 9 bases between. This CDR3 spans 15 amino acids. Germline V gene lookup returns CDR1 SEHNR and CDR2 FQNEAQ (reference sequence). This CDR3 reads CASSLEPGPGNTIYF. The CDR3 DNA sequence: TGTGCCAGCAGCTTAGAGCCGGGGCCTGGAAACACCATATATTTT.

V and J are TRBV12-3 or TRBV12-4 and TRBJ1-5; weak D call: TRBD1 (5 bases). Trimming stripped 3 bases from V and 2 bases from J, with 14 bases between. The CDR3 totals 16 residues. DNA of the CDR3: TGTGCCAGCAGTTTTTTTCAGGGTTTTGGCAATCAGCCCCAGCATTTT. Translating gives CASSFFQGFGNQPQHF.

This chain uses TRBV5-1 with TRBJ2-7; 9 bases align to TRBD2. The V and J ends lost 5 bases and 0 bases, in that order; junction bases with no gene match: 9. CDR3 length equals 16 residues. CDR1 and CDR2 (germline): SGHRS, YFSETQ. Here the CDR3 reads CASRGSLAGYSYEQYF. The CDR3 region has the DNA TGCGCCAGCAGAGGGTCACTAGCGGGCTACTCCTACGAGCAGTACTTC.

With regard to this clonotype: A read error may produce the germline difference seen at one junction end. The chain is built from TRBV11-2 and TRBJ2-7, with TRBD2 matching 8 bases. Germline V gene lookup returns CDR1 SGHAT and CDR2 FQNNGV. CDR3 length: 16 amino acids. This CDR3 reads CASSPSESGGSYEQYF. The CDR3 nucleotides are TGCGCCAGCAGCCCCTCCGAGAGCGGGGGCTCCTACGAGCAGTACTTC. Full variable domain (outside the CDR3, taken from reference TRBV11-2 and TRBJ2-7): EAGVAQSPRYKIIEKRQSVAFWCNPISGHATLYWYQQILGQGPKLLIQFQNNGVVDDSQLPKDRFSAERLKGVDSTLKIQPAKLEDSAVYLCASSPSESGGSYEQYFGPGTRLTVT.

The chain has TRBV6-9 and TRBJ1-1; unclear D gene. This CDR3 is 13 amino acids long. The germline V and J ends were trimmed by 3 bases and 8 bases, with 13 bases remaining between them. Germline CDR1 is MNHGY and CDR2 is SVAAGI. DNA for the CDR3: TGTGCCAGCAGTTACGCCCTAGCATCGGAAGCTTTCTTT. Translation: CASSYALASEAFF.

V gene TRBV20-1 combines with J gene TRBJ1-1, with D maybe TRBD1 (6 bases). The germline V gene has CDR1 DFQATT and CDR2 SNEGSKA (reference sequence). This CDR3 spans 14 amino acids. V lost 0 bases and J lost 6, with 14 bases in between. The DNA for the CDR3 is TGCAGTGCTAGAGAACTGGGGGGACACTCTGAAGCTTTCTTT. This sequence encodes CSARELGGHSEAFF.

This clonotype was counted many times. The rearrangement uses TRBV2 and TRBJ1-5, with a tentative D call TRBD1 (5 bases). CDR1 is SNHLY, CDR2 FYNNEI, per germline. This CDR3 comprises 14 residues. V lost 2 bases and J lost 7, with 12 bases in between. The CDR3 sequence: CASSELSAGQPQHF. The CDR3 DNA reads TGTGCCAGCAGTGAATTGTCCGCAGGGCAGCCCCAGCATTTT.

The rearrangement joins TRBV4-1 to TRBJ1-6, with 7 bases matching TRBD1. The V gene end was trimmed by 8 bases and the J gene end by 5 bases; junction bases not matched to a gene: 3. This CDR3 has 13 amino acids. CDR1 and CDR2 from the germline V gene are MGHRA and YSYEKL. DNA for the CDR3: TGCGCCAGCGGAGACAGGGATAATTCACCCCTCCACTTT. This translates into CASGDRDNSPLHF.

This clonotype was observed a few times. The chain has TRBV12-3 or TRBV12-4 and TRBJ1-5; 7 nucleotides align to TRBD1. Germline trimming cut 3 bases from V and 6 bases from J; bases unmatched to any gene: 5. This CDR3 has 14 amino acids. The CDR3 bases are TGTGCCAGCAGTTTCACAGGGGTAGGTCAGCCCCAGCATTTT. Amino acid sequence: CASSFTGVGQPQHF.

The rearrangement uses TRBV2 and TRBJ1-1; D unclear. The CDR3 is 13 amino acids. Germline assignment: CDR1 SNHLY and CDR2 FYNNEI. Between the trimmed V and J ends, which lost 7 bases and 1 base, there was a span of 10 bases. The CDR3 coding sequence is TGTGCCAGCAAGGGTAACAGGAACACTGAAGCTTTCTTT. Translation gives CASKGNRNTEAFF.

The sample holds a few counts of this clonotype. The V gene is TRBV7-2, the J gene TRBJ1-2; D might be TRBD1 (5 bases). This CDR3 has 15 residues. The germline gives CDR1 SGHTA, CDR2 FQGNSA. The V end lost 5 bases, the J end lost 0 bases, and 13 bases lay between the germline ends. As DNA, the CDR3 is TGTGCCAGCAGCCCGGAGGGGCCTGCTAACTATGGCTACACCTTC. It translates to CASSPEGPANYGYTF.